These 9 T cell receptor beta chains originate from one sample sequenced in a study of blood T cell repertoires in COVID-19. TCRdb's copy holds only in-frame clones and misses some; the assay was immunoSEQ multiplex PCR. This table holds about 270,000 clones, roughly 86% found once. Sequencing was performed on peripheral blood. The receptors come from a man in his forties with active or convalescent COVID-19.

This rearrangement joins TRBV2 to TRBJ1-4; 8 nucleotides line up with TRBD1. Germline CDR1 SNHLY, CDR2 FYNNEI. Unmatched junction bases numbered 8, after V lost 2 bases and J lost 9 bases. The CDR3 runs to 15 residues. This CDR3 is CASSERTGREKKLFF. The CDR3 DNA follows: TGTGCCAGCAGTGAAAGGACAGGGCGGGAAAAAAAACTGTTTTTT.

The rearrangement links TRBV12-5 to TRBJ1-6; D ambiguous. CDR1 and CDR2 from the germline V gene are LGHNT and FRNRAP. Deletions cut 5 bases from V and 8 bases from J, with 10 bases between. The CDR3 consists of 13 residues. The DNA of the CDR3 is TGTGCTAGTGGTCTAAATATGGATTCACCCCTCCACTTT. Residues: CASGLNMDSPLHF.

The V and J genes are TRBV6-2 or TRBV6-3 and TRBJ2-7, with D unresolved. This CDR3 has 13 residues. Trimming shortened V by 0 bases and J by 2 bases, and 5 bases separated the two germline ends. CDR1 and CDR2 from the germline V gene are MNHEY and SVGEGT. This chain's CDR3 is CASSYSQTYEQYF. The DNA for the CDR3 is TGTGCCAGCAGTTACTCCCAAACCTACGAGCAGTACTTC.

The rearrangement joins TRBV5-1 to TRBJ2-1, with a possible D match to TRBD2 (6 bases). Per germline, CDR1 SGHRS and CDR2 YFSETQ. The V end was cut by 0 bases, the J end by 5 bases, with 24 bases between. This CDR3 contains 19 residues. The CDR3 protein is CASSLGGDRLSSRHNEQFF. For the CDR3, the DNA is TGCGCCAGCAGCTTGGGGGGGGACCGGCTAAGCAGCCGCCACAATGAGCAGTTCTTC.

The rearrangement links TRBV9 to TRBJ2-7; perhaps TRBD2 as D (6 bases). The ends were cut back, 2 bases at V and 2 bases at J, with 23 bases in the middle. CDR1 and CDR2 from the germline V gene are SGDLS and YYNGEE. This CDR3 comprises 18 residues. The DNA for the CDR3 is TGTGCCAGCAGCGTGGGGAGTAGCGGCCCAGACTTTCCCTACGAGCAGTACTTC. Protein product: CASSVGSSGPDFPYEQYF.

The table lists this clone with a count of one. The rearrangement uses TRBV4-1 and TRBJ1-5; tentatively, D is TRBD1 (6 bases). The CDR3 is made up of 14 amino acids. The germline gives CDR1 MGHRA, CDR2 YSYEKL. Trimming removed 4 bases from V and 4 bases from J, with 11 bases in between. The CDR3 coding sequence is TGCGCCAGCAGCCCGCTACAGGGAAATCAGCCCCAGCATTTT. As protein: CASSPLQGNQPQHF.

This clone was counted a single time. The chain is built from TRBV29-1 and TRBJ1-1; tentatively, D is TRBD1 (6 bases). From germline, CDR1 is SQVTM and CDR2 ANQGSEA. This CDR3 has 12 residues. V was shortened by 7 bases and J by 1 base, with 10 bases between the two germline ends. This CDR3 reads CSGRGGNTEAFF. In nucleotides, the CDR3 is TGCAGCGGGAGAGGGGGGAACACTGAAGCTTTCTTT.

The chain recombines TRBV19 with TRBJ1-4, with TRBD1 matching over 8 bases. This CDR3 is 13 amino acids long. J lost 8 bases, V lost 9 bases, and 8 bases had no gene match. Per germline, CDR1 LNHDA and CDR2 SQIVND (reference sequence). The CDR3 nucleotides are TGTGCCAGCGAGGGACAGGTGAACGAAAAACTGTTTTTT. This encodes CASEGQVNEKLFF.

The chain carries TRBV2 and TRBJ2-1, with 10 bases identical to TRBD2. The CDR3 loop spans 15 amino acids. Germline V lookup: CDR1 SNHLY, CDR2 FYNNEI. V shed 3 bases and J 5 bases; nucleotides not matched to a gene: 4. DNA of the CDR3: TGTGCCAGCAGTGAGATAGCGGGGGGAAACAATGAGCAGTTCTTC. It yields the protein CASSEIAGGNNEQFF.